The present T cell receptor (beta chain) was sequenced within a study of tumor-infiltrating lymphocytes in primary liver carcinoma. On the study more broadly: About 3.5 to 8 million productive TCRbeta reads were obtained from the samples, with similar numbers across tissue types. The study's findings and limits: With p = 0.039, the top-250-clone fraction in tumors significantly exceeded that in blood. No more than about 8-24% of top clones could be seen in all five tumor regions.

TCR beta cDNA was made from 450 to 600 ng total RNA with a constant-region primer. Nested multiplex PCR, run for three rounds with slightly modified ARM-PCR, yielded TCR beta libraries. Investigators reported that the first two PCR rounds, at roughly 11 cycles each, used TRBV1-TRBV30 forward primers with a C-beta reverse primer. TCRdb used MiXCR to reprocess the multiplex PCR reads, holding one entry per CDR3 protein. The sample lists under 200,000 distinct CDR3 sequences, 85% occurring once. It was from roughly 20-30 mg of unsorted bulk tissue that RNA and DNA were co-extracted. Germline V gene data show CDR1 as MNHEY and CDR2 as SVGEGT. The V end was cut by 6 bases, the J end by 3 bases, with 18 bases between. The CDR3 sequence is 15 residues long. A remark on this clonotype: No antigen is known for it.

The genes are TRBV6-2 or TRBV6-3 and TRBJ2-7, with D possibly matching TRBD2 (5 bases). The origin of this receptor is a man aged 35 to 55 with primary liver carcinoma and hepatitis B virus infection. The sample was tumor tissue from primary liver carcinoma. CDR3 coding DNA: TGTGCCAGCAGCACTCCGACTATCGGAAGCTACGAGCAGTACTTC. This codes for CASSTPTIGSYEQYF.